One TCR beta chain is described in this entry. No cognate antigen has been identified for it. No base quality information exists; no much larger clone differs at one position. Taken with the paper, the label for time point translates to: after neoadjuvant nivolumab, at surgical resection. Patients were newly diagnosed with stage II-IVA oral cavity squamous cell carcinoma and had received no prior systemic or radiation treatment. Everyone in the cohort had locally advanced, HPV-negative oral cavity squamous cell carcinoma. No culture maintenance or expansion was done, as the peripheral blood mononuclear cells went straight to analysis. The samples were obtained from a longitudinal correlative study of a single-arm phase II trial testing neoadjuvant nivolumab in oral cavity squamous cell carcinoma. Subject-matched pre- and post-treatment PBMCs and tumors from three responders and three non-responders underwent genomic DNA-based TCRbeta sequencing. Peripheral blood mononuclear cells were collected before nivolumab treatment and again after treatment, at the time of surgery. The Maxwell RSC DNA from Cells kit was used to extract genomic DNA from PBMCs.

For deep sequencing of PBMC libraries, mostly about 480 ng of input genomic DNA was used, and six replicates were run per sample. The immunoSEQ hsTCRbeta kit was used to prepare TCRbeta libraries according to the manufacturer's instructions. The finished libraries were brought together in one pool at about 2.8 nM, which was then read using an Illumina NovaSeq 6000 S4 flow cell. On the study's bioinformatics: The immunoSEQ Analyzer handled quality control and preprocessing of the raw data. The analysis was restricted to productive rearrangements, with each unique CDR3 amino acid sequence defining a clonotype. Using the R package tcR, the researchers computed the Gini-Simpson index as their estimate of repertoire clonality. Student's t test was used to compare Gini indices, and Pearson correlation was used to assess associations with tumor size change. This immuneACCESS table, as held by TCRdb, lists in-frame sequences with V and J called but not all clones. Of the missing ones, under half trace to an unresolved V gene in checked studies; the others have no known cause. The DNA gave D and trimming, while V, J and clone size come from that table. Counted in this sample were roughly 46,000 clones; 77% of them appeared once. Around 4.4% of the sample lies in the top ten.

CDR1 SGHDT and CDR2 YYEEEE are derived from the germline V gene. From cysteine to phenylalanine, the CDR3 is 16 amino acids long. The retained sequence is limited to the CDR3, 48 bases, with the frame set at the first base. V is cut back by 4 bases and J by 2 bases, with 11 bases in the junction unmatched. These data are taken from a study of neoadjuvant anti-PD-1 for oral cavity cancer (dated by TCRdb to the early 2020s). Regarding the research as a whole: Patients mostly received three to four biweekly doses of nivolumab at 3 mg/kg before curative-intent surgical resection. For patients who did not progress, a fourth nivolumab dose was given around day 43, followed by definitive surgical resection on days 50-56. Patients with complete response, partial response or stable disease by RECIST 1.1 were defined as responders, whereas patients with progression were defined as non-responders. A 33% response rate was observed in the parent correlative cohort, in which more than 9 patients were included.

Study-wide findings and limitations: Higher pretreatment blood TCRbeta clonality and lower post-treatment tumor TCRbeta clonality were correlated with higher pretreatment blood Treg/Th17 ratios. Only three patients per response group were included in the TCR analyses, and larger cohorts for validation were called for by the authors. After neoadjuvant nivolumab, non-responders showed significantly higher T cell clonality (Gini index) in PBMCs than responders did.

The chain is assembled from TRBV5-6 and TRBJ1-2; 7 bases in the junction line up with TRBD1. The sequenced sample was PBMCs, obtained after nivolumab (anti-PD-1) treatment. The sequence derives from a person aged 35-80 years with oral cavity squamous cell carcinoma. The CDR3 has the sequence CASSGIRQGLNYGYTF. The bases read TGTGCCAGCAGCGGGATTCGACAGGGCTTAAACTATGGCTACACCTTC.